A selection of T cell receptor beta chains follows, all from one sample in a study of type 1 regulatory T cells. TCRdb ran MiXCR on the reads and lists one entry per CDR3 protein. Counted here are 15,000 to 20,000 distinct CDR3 sequences, roughly 10% occurring once; the ten biggest clones make up over 2.5%. Sequencing was done on a sample of CD4+ T cells, either the whole sample or a sorted fraction (not recorded which). The receptors derive from a human donor in good health. CDR3s include the opening cysteine and the closing phenylalanine or tryptophan. The order of the fields is D gene, J gene, clone size, CDR3 length, V gene, CDR3 protein, CDR3 DNA. D genes are given only for firm matches. Size is stated for part of the rows, as once, few or many counts, or as a class when the clone is expanded.

>-|TRBJ2-1|medium-sized|15|TRBV24-1
CATSDPTGSYNEQFF
TGTGCCACCAGTGATCCGACAGGTTCCTACAATGAGCAGTTCTTC
>-|TRBJ2-2|few|13|TRBV30
CAWRLEGTGELFF
TGTGCCTGGAGACTAGAGGGCACCGGGGAGCTGTTTTTT
>-|TRBJ2-7|many|11|TRBV7-2
CASSRREEQYF
TGTGCCAGCAGCCGCAGGGAGGAGCAGTACTTC
>-|TRBJ1-1|many|15|TRBV18
CASSPPGRVNTEAFF
TGTGCCAGCTCACCACCCGGAAGGGTAAACACTGAAGCTTTCTTT
>TRBD2|TRBJ2-2|-|15|TRBV29-1
CSVESSGTNTGELFF
TGCAGCGTTGAATCTAGCGGAACGAACACCGGGGAGCTGTTTTTT
>TRBD2|TRBJ2-7|many|15|TRBV7-8
CASSPGLAGGQEQYF
TGTGCCAGCAGCCCAGGACTAGCGGGAGGGCAAGAGCAGTACTTC
>-|TRBJ1-2|few|14|TRBV5-1
CASSLAVSVYGYTF
TGCGCCAGCAGCTTGGCCGTGTCAGTGTATGGCTACACCTTC
>TRBD2|TRBJ2-3|medium-sized|13|TRBV29-1
CSGTSGRVNTQYF
TGCAGCGGGACTAGCGGGAGGGTTAATACGCAGTATTTT
>TRBD1|TRBJ1-6|many|14|TRBV18
CASSAGGYNSPLHF
TGTGCCAGCTCCGCAGGGGGTTATAATTCACCCCTCCACTTT
>-|TRBJ1-5|many|13|TRBV28
CASSLGPGRPQHF
TGTGCCAGCAGTTTGGGCCCGGGACGGCCCCAGCATTTT